This note documents a single T cell receptor beta chain sequence. In the original analysis: Reference gene primer amplification gave nucleated cell count estimates. The table came from immunoSEQ multiplex PCR; TCRdb's copy has only in-frame clones and leaves some out. That table gives V, J and clone size, and the DNA gave D and trimming. The table includes under 250,000 clones, 84% detected once. This sample stems from a study of blood T cell repertoires in COVID-19. The wider study: Samples representing acute and convalescent COVID-19 were sourced from the United States, Italy and Spain.

J gave up 2 bases and V 3 bases, and 6 bases lay outside the gene matches. Germline-derived CDR1 and CDR2 are SGHRS and YFSETQ. CDR3 length equals 15 residues. The V gene is TRBV5-1, the J gene TRBJ2-7, with 9 bases aligning to TRBD1. Specimen: peripheral blood. This TCR was recovered from a woman under 40 who had recovered from COVID-19. The CDR3 here is CASSSGQGTAYEQYF. DNA for the CDR3: TGCGCCAGCAGCTCCGGACAGGGGACGGCCTACGAGCAGTACTTC. Full variable domain (remainder filled in from reference TRBV5-1 and TRBJ2-7): KAGVTQTPRYLIKTRGQQVTLSCSPISGHRSVSWYQQTPGQGLQFLFEYFSETQRNKGNFPGRFSGRQFSNSRSEMNVSTLELGDSALYLCASSSGQGTAYEQYFGPGTRLTVT.